One sample yielded the 9 T cell receptor beta chains listed below, sequenced in a study of blood T cell repertoires in COVID-19. TCRdb keeps only in-frame clones here, not all; method: immunoSEQ multiplex PCR. The table has about 230,000 clones, roughly 80% seen once. The sequenced sample consisted of peripheral blood. These receptors all come from a woman aged 80 or older with acute or convalescent COVID-19.

DNA of the CDR3: TGTGCCATCCGGACAGGGGACGGCGGGGAGCTGTTTTTT. Translation gives CAIRTGDGGELFF. J is TRBJ2-2 and V is TRBV2, with 9 nucleotides matching TRBD1. The CDR3 runs to 13 residues. J was trimmed by 7 bases and V by 10 bases; bases with no gene match: 7. Germline V CDR1 and CDR2: SNHLY, FYNNEI.

The rearrangement joins TRBV9 to TRBJ2-7; D is uncertain. CDR3 length: 14 residues. CDR1 is SGDLS and CDR2 is YYNGEE in the germline V gene. Trimming removed 3 bases at V and 0 bases at J, with 10 bases between. The CDR3 protein is CASSGTRSSYEQYF. The DNA of the CDR3 is TGTGCCAGCAGCGGAACACGGAGCTCCTACGAGCAGTACTTC. Complete variable domain (other parts from reference TRBV9 and TRBJ2-7): DSGVTQTPKHLITATGQRVTLRCSPRSGDLSVYWYQQSLDQGLQFLIQYYNGEERAKGNILERFSAQQFPDLHSELNLSSLELGDSALYFCASSGTRSSYEQYFGPGTRLTVT.

The gene calls are TRBV19 and TRBJ2-7; the D gene is possibly TRBD1 (6 bases). From germline, CDR1 is LNHDA and CDR2 SQIVND (reference sequence). V dropped 7 bases and J dropped 6 bases, with 16 bases sitting between them. The CDR3 extends over 13 amino acids. CDR3 bases: TGTGCCAGTACCCTAGGGGGAAGCTCCGAGCAGTACTTC. It yields the protein CASTLGGSSEQYF.

The chain carries TRBV2 and TRBJ1-3; possible D gene TRBD1, 5 bases. This CDR3 has 16 amino acids. Germline loops: CDR1 SNHLY, CDR2 FYNNEI. V was clipped by 2 bases and J by 1 base, with 12 bases between them. In DNA form, the CDR3 reads TGTGCCAGCAGTGAACAGCTTAGGGGATCTGGAAACACCATATATTTT. Translation: CASSEQLRGSGNTIYF.

The V gene is TRBV15, the J gene TRBJ2-1, with TRBD2 matching 12 bases. Trimming cost V 0 bases and J 6 bases; bases outside gene matches: 6. This CDR3 is built from 17 residues. Germline V lookup: CDR1 LNHNV, CDR2 YYDKDF (reference sequence). This CDR3 reads CATSRDGLAGTFNEQFF. The CDR3 DNA reads TGTGCCACCAGCAGAGACGGACTAGCGGGAACGTTCAATGAGCAGTTCTTC.

A few counts support this clone. This chain uses TRBV5-3 with TRBJ2-1; 8 nucleotides line up with TRBD2. TRBV5-3 is placed among ORFs of uncertain function. The CDR3 totals 15 residues. J lost 8 bases, V lost 0 bases, and 7 bases had no gene match. The CDR3 DNA is TGTGCCAGAAGCTTGGCGGGAGGGCCGCCGGATGAGCAGTTCTTC. Translation gives CARSLAGGPPDEQFF.

V gene TRBV5-4 combines with J gene TRBJ2-2; D might be TRBD2 (6 bases). Germline lookup yields CDR1 SGHNT and CDR2 YYREEE (reference sequence). This CDR3 has 16 amino acids. Trimming shortened V by 2 bases and J by 7 bases, and 18 bases separated the two germline ends. CDR3 DNA sequence: TGTGCCAGCAGCTTACAGACCGGGAGTAGAATCGGGGAGCTGTTTTTT. This translates into CASSLQTGSRIGELFF.

This clone was observed a few times. The rearrangement joins TRBV28 to TRBJ2-2; TRBD2 is a possible D gene (6 bases). V was pared by 4 bases and J by 0 bases, with 12 bases between. CDR1 and CDR2 (germline): MDHEN, SYDVKM. The length of the CDR3 is 16 residues. The CDR3 nucleotides are TGTGCCAGCAGTTGGCAGGGACTCGCGAACACCGGGGAGCTGTTTTTT. It yields the protein CASSWQGLANTGELFF.

In its sample, this clone was seen once. The genes are TRBV10-3 and TRBJ1-5; tentative D call: TRBD1 (5 bases). The germline gives CDR1 ENHRY, CDR2 SYGVKD. The CDR3 extends over 16 amino acids. V gave up 0 bases and J gave up 0 bases, with 9 bases separating them. For the CDR3, the DNA is TGTGCCATCAGTGAGTCGCGGGGGGTTAGCAATCAGCCCCAGCATTTT. It translates to CAISESRGVSNQPQHF.